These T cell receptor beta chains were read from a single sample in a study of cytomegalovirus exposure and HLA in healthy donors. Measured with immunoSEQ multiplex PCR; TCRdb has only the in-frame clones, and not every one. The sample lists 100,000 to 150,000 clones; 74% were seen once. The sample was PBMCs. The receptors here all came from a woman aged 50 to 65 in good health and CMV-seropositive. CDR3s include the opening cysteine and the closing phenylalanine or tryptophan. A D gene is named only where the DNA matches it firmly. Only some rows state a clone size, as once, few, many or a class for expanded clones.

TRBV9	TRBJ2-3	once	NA	TGTGCCAGCAGCGCGCTTGACAGTTCCCTCACAGATACGCAGTATTTT	CASSALDSSLTDTQYF
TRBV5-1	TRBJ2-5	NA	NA	TGCGCCAGCAGCTCCGGACCGGTGGGGGGAGGAGAGACCCAGTACTTC	CASSSGPVGGGETQYF
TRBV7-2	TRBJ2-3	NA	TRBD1	TGTGCCAGCAGCCGGACGACAGGGGGGAGCACAGATACGCAGTATTTT	CASSRTTGGSTDTQYF
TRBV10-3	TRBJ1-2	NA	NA	TGTGCCATCAGTGTGGACAACTTCTATGGCTACACCTTC	CAISVDNFYGYTF
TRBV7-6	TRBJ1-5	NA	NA	TGTGCCAGCAGCCTGGGACAAAATCAGCCCCAGCATTTT	CASSLGQNQPQHF
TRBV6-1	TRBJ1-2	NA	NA	TGTGCCAGGTCACAGGGATTGAACTATGGCTACACCTTC	CARSQGLNYGYTF
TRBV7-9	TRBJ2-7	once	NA	TGTGCCAGCAGCTTAACAGGGAACCCATACGAGCAGTACTTC	CASSLTGNPYEQYF
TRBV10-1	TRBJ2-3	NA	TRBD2	TGCGCCAGCAGTGAGTCCTGGGCTAGCGGAAGCACAGATACGCAGTATTTT	CASSESWASGSTDTQYF
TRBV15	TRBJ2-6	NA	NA	TGTGCCACGACTGATACCTTGGGGGCAACTGGGGCCAACGTCCTGACTTTC	CATTDTLGATGANVLTF
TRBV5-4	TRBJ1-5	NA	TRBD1	TGTGCCAGCAGCTCCGCTGAACACAGGGGTGGAAATCAGCCCCAGCATTTT	CASSSAEHRGGNQPQHF
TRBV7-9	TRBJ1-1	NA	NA	TGTGCCAGCAGCCCCCCAGAGAACACTGAAGCTTTCTTT	CASSPPENTEAFF
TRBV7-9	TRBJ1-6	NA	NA	TGTTCCAGCAGCTTATCAGGTTCACCCCTCCACTTT	CSSSLSGSPLHF
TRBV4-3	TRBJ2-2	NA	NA	TGCGCCAGCAGCCAAGATGCGATGAACACCGGGGAGCTGCTTTTT	CASSQDAMNTGELLF
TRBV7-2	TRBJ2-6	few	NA	TGTGCCAGCAGCTTCTTTGGGGCCAACGTCCTGACTTTC	CASSFFGANVLTF
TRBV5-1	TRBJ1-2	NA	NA	TGCGCCAGCAGCAACCAGGACAGCGGCTACACCTTC	CASSNQDSGYTF
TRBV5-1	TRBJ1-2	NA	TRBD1	TGCGCCAGCAGCTTGGTACAGGGGGCACATGGCTACACCTTC	CASSLVQGAHGYTF
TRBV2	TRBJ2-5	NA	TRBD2	TGTGCCAGCAGCGAGGGACTAGCGGGGGGCGCGGGAGAGACCCAGTACTTC	CASSEGLAGGAGETQYF
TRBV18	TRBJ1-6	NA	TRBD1	TGTGCCAGCTCACAGGGACAGGGGAGGAATTCACCCCTCCACTTT	CASSQGQGRNSPLHF
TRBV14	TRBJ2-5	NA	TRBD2	TGTGCCAGCAGCGCCCGACTAGCGGGCCCCCAAGAGACCCAGTACTTC	CASSARLAGPQETQYF
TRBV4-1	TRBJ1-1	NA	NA	TGCGCCAGCAGCCAAGATAAAAAGGGTTCTTGGGGCCGGAGCACTGAAGCTTTCTTT	CASSQDKKGSWGRSTEAFF
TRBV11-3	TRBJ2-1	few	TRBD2	TGTGCCAGCAGCTTAGGCGATAGCGGGGATGAGCAGTTCTTC	CASSLGDSGDEQFF
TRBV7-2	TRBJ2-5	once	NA	TGTGCCAGCAGCTTAGTACGGGAAGTGGGGGAGACCCAGTACTTC	CASSLVREVGETQYF
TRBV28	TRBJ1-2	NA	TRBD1	TGTGCCAGCAGTTTGACAGGGGGGTTTCGTGGCTACACCTTC	CASSLTGGFRGYTF
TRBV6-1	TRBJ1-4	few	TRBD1	TGTGCCAGCAGTCGACAGGGCGAAGATGAAAAACTGTTTTTT	CASSRQGEDEKLFF
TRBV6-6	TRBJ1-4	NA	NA	TGTGCCAGCAGTTACTTCACCACCGGGGAAAAACTGTTTTTT	CASSYFTTGEKLFF
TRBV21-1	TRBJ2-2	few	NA	TGTGCCAGCAGCGAACGGACAGGGGGTGCCACCGGGGAGCTGTTTTTT	CASSERTGGATGELFF
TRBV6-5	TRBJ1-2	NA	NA	TGTGCCAGCAGTTACTCGAGGGCATATGGCTACACCTTC	CASSYSRAYGYTF
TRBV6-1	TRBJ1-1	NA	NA	TGTGCCAGCAGGCGGGGGGGTGAAGCTTTCTTT	CASRRGGEAFF
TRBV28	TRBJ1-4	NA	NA	TGTGCCAGCAGTTTATCCCTCGGGACTAATGAAAAACTGTTTTTT	CASSLSLGTNEKLFF
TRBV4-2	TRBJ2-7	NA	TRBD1	TGTGCCAGCAGCCAAGGATCCCAGGGACAGGGGGTCTACGAGCAGTACTTC	CASSQGSQGQGVYEQYF
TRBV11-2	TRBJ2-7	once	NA	TGTGCCAGCAGCTTAAACTCCGGGGATCAGCAGTACTTC	CASSLNSGDQQYF
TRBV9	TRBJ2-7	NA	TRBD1	TGTGCCAGCAGCGTCCTTGGGACAGGGGAAAGCTACGAGCAGTACTTC	CASSVLGTGESYEQYF
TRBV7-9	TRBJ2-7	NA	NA	TGTTCCAGCAGCTCCACAGGGAACGAGCAGTACTTC	CSSSSTGNEQYF
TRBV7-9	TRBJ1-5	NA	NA	TGTGCCAGCAGCCCCCCCCTATTGGAGGGGAGTTTGCCCCAGCATTTT	CASSPPLLEGSLPQHF
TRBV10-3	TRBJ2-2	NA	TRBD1	TGTGCCACTCGGACAGGCGCGGCCGGGGAGCTGTTTTTT	CATRTGAAGELFF
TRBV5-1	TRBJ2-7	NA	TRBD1	TGCGCCAGCAGCTTGGGTGTCTGGGGACAGGGGGCTTACGAGCAGTACTTC	CASSLGVWGQGAYEQYF
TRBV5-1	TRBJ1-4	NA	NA	TGCGCCAGCAGCGAGCAGGTCGCATCGGAAAAACTGTTTTTT	CASSEQVASEKLFF
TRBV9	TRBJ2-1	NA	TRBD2	TGTGCCAGCAGCGTAGGGGCTAGCGGGTATCTTTTGGATGAGCAGTTCTTC	CASSVGASGYLLDEQFF
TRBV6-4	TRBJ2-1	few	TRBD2	TGTGCCAGCAGTGTAGCGGGGGGCTCCTACAATGAGCAGTTCTTC	CASSVAGGSYNEQFF
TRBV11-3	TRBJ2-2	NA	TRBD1	TGTGCCAGCAGCTTAGTGACAGGGTTTCCCGGGGAGCTGTTTTTT	CASSLVTGFPGELFF
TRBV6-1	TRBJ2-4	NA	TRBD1	TGTGCCAGCAGTGTATCCGGGACAGGGGTAAACATTCAGTACTTC	CASSVSGTGVNIQYF
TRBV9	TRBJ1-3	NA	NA	TGTGCCAGCAGCCCGAGAAAGCAAAACACCATATATTTT	CASSPRKQNTIYF
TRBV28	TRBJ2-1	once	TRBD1	TGTGCCAGCAGTATCGGACAGGGGTCCTACAATGAGCAGTTCTTC	CASSIGQGSYNEQFF
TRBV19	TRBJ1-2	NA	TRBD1	TGTGCCAGTAGTATGACAGGGGCGAACTATGGCTACACCTTC	CASSMTGANYGYTF
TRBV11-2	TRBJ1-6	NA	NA	TGTGCCAGCAGCTCACTAAAGACCCTCCACTTT	CASSSLKTLHF
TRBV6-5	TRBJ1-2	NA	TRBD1	TGTGCCAGCAGCTCACCGCAGGGGGCAGGCTATGGCTACACCTTC	CASSSPQGAGYGYTF
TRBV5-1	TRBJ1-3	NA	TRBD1	TGCGCCAGCAGTGAGGGACAGAGAAACACCATATATTTT	CASSEGQRNTIYF
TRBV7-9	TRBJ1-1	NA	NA	TGTGCCAGCAGCAAAGACAGCTCTGAAGCTTTCTTT	CASSKDSSEAFF
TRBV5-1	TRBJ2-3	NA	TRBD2	TGCGCCAGCCGACTAGCGGGGACCCCAGATACGCAGTATTTT	CASRLAGTPDTQYF